Below are 30 T cell receptor beta chains sequenced from a single sample in a study of blood T cell repertoires in COVID-19. Libraries were prepared by immunoSEQ multiplex PCR; TCRdb keeps only in-frame clonotypes and omits some of them. The table records some 250,000 clones, 81% of them present only once. The material sequenced was peripheral blood. These receptors were obtained from a woman aged 80 or older with acute or convalescent COVID-19.

The V and J genes are TRBV28 and TRBJ2-7; tentatively, D is TRBD2 (6 bases). The CDR3 is 12 residues long. The V gene lost 5 bases and the J gene lost 6 bases, with 11 bases spanning the gap. Per the germline V gene, CDR1 is MDHEN and CDR2 is SYDVKM. The CDR3 DNA reads TGTGCCAGCAGTAGGAGGGTAATCGAGCAGTACTTC. Its protein is CASSRRVIEQYF.

The V and J genes are TRBV5-1 and TRBJ2-7; 7 bases line up with TRBD1. CDR3 length: 13 residues. The trim removed 4 bases at V and 2 bases at J, leaving 3 bases unmatched. The germline V gene encodes CDR1 SGHRS and CDR2 YFSETQ. DNA of the CDR3: TGCGCCAGCAGCCAGGGACAGACCTACGAGCAGTACTTC. It yields the protein CASSQGQTYEQYF. The full variable domain, in which reference TRBV5-1 and TRBJ2-7 provide the parts outside the CDR3, is KAGVTQTPRYLIKTRGQQVTLSCSPISGHRSVSWYQQTPGQGLQFLFEYFSETQRNKGNFPGRFSGRQFSNSRSEMNVSTLELGDSALYLCASSQGQTYEQYFGPGTRLTVT.

V and J are TRBV11-2 and TRBJ1-1, with D perhaps TRBD1 (5 bases). The CDR3 is made up of 16 amino acids. Germline loops: CDR1 SGHAT, CDR2 FQNNGV. V dropped 2 bases and J dropped 3 bases, with 16 bases sitting between them. CDR3 sequence reads: CASSLLGPAGYTEAFF. The CDR3 bases are TGTGCCAGCAGCTTATTGGGGCCGGCGGGGTACACTGAAGCTTTCTTT.

This clone appeared a single time. The rearrangement uses TRBV5-1 and TRBJ1-1; D uncertain. Germline loops: CDR1 SGHRS, CDR2 YFSETQ. Trimming removed 0 bases from V and 1 base from J, with 10 bases in between. The CDR3 contains 15 residues. The CDR3 DNA reads TGCGCCAGCAGCTTGGCCGTAAGCGGGAACACTGAAGCTTTCTTT. Residues: CASSLAVSGNTEAFF.

This clone has more than one count but fewer than ten. This chain uses TRBV11-3 with TRBJ1-1, with 9 nucleotides matching TRBD1. J gave up 1 base and V 1 base, and 1 base lay outside the gene matches. Per germline, CDR1 SGHNT and CDR2 YENEEA. This CDR3 has 15 amino acids. As DNA, the CDR3 is TGTGCCAGCAGCTTAGGGGGACAGGGGAACACTGAAGCTTTCTTT. It encodes CASSLGGQGNTEAFF. Full variable domain (remainder filled in from reference TRBV11-3 and TRBJ1-1): EAGVVQSPRYKIIEKKQPVAFWCNPISGHNTLYWYLQNLGQGPELLIRYENEEAVDDSQLPKDRFSAERLKGVDSTLKIQPAELGDSAVYLCASSLGGQGNTEAFFGQGTRLTVV.

This chain links TRBV5-1 with TRBJ1-1; D gene unclear. The CDR3 contains 16 residues. Germline V gene sequence: CDR1 SGHRS, CDR2 YFSETQ. Trimming removed 1 base from V and 4 bases from J, with 17 bases in between. CDR3 in DNA: TGCGCCAGCAGCTTGTCTCCCCAGACAAGTACCACTGAAGCTTTCTTT. It encodes CASSLSPQTSTTEAFF. The variable domain in full, completed from reference TRBV5-1 and TRBJ1-1, reads KAGVTQTPRYLIKTRGQQVTLSCSPISGHRSVSWYQQTPGQGLQFLFEYFSETQRNKGNFPGRFSGRQFSNSRSEMNVSTLELGDSALYLCASSLSPQTSTTEAFFGQGTRLTVV.

The J gene is TRBJ2-3, the V gene TRBV28, with D tentatively TRBD2 (5 bases). With 9 bases removed from V and 1 base from J, the gap between germline ends came to 14 bases. The CDR3 extends over 14 amino acids. The germline CDR1 and CDR2 sequences are MDHEN and SYDVKM. In DNA, the CDR3 is TGTGCCAGTAAACTAGGCGCGCGCACAGATACGCAGTATTTT. This translates into CASKLGARTDTQYF.

The rearrangement joins TRBV19 to TRBJ2-5; 11 nucleotides agree with TRBD2. V shed 6 bases, J shed 0 bases, and the junction held 9 bases outside the gene matches. The CDR3 consists of 17 residues. The germline V gene encodes CDR1 LNHDA and CDR2 SQIVND (reference sequence). The CDR3 spells CASSPRVAGGYQETQYF. The CDR3 coding sequence is TGTGCCAGTAGCCCGCGGGTAGCGGGGGGGTACCAAGAGACCCAGTACTTC.

In its sample, this clone was seen a few times. The genes are TRBV7-2 and TRBJ2-3; D perhaps matches TRBD2 (6 bases). This CDR3 comprises 17 residues. Trimming left V 4 bases short and J 7 bases short, with 24 bases between. CDR1 and CDR2 (germline): SGHTA, FQGNSA. The CDR3 protein is CASSSRRPGTLAYTQYF. CDR3 coding DNA: TGTGCCAGCAGCTCCCGCCGTCCCGGGACTTTAGCTTATACGCAGTATTTT.

The gene calls are TRBV9 and TRBJ2-5; TRBD1 agrees at 10 bases. J lost 2 bases, V lost 0 bases, and 7 bases had no gene match. Per the germline V gene, CDR1 is SGDLS and CDR2 is YYNGEE. This CDR3 region has 17 residues. The CDR3, as DNA: TGTGCCAGCAGCGTAGGCGGGGGGACAGGGGCACAAGAGACCCAGTACTTC. Its translation: CASSVGGGTGAQETQYF.

This sequence joins TRBV20-1 and TRBJ2-1; 12 bases line up with TRBD2. Unmatched junction bases numbered 12, after V lost 3 bases and J lost 6 bases. The CDR3 extends over 17 amino acids. Germline assignment: CDR1 DFQATT and CDR2 SNEGSKA (reference sequence). This chain's CDR3 is CSASRLAGGPISNEQFF. The CDR3 region has the DNA TGCAGTGCTAGTAGGCTAGCGGGAGGGCCGATTTCCAATGAGCAGTTCTTC.

The V and J genes are TRBV6-5 and TRBJ1-3; a weak D match, TRBD1 (5 bases). Trimming removed 6 bases at V and 0 bases at J, with 12 bases between. The CDR3 extends over 15 amino acids. Germline values: CDR1 MNHEY, CDR2 SVGAGI. CDR3 DNA: TGTGCCAGCAGCCCCGCGGGGGGCTCTGGAAACACCATATATTTT. It encodes CASSPAGGSGNTIYF.

This clone was seen only once. V gene TRBV9 combines with J gene TRBJ1-6; D is ambiguous. From germline, CDR1 is SGDLS and CDR2 YYNGEE. V was shortened by 0 bases and J by 1 base, with 5 bases between the two germline ends. The CDR3 has 15 residues. CDR3 protein: CASSVGRSYNSPLHF. In DNA, the CDR3 is TGTGCCAGCAGCGTAGGCAGGTCCTATAATTCACCCCTCCACTTT. The complete variable domain, with remaining parts taken from reference TRBV9 and TRBJ1-6, reads DSGVTQTPKHLITATGQRVTLRCSPRSGDLSVYWYQQSLDQGLQFLIQYYNGEERAKGNILERFSAQQFPDLHSELNLSSLELGDSALYFCASSVGRSYNSPLHFGNGTRLTVT.

This chain connects TRBV18 to TRBJ1-1; D is undetermined. V shed 1 base and J shed 0 bases, with 9 bases lying between them. This CDR3 spans 15 amino acids. Germline V gives CDR1 KGHSH, CDR2 LQKENI. The CDR3 nucleotides read TGTGCCAGCTCACCACGGCAGACTGTGAACACTGAAGCTTTCTTT. It encodes CASSPRQTVNTEAFF.

V gene TRBV6-6 combines with J gene TRBJ1-4; 11 nucleotides line up with TRBD1. Germline V gene data show CDR1 as MNHNY and CDR2 as SVGAGI (reference sequence). The CDR3 is 14 amino acids. The J segment lost 6 bases and the V segment lost 10 bases, leaving 7 bases of the junction unmatched. The CDR3 region has the DNA TGTGCCACCAGACTGGGACAGGGGGATGAAAAACTGTTTTTT. Its protein product is CATRLGQGDEKLFF.

The V call is TRBV7-2, the J call TRBJ2-7, with 9 positions matching TRBD2. The germline V gene encodes CDR1 SGHTA and CDR2 FQGNSA. The CDR3 contains 17 residues. The ends lost 1 base at V and 3 bases at J; junction bases unmatched: 10. CDR3 protein: CASSLVGGLAGYYEQYF. The CDR3 nucleotides are TGTGCCAGCAGCTTAGTTGGCGGGCTAGCGGGATACTACGAGCAGTACTTC.

The gene calls are TRBV6-1 and TRBJ2-3; 11 bases match TRBD2. After removal of 4 bases from V and 0 bases from J, the junction contained 15 bases not matched to a gene. The V gene's germline CDR1 is MNHNS and CDR2 SASEGT. The CDR3 is 20 amino acids. The CDR3 loop is CASSGPGTSGRLASTDTQYF. The DNA for the CDR3 is TGTGCCAGCAGTGGCCCCGGGACTAGCGGTCGTTTAGCTAGCACAGATACGCAGTATTTT.

The chain links TRBV19 to TRBJ1-6; the D gene is possibly TRBD1 (5 bases). The CDR3 consists of 13 residues. Trimming pared 4 bases from V and 7 bases from J, leaving 8 bases between. Germline CDR1 is LNHDA and CDR2 is SQIVND (reference sequence). CDR3 loop: CASSTRQNSPLHF. For the CDR3, the DNA is TGTGCCAGTAGTACTCGACAGAATTCACCCCTCCACTTT.

This clone appeared once. The rearrangement links TRBV27 to TRBJ1-2; 9 bases are shared with TRBD1. J gave up 6 bases and V 5 bases, and 10 bases lay outside the gene matches. The CDR3 extends over 15 amino acids. Germline V gene sequence: CDR1 MNHEY, CDR2 SMNVEV (reference sequence). Here the CDR3 reads CASSTWTGESHGYTF. The DNA for the CDR3 is TGTGCCAGCAGTACATGGACAGGGGAAAGCCATGGCTACACCTTC.

This sequence joins TRBV4-1 and TRBJ1-2; unclear D gene. V gave up 4 bases and J gave up 0 bases, with 15 bases separating them. The CDR3 consists of 16 residues. From germline, CDR1 is MGHRA and CDR2 YSYEKL. CDR3 amino acids: CASSPLPGRTNYGYTF. CDR3 in DNA: TGCGCCAGCAGCCCCCTCCCTGGCAGGACTAACTATGGCTACACCTTC.

The rearrangement joins TRBV11-3 to TRBJ1-1; TRBD1 agrees at 10 bases. V was clipped by 4 bases and J by 4 bases; unmatched bases: 18. The germline gives CDR1 SGHNT, CDR2 YENEEA. This CDR3 has 19 residues. CDR3 residues: CASSSLKASTGGKLTEAFF. CDR3 nucleotides: TGTGCCAGCAGCTCACTAAAAGCCTCGACAGGGGGCAAACTCACTGAAGCTTTCTTT.

The sample holds many counts of this clone. This chain uses TRBV29-1 with TRBJ2-1, with a tentative D call TRBD2 (6 bases). Trimming stripped 7 bases from V and 3 bases from J, with 10 bases between. This CDR3 comprises 12 residues. Germline loops: CDR1 SQVTM, CDR2 ANQGSEA. CDR3 nucleotides: TGCAGCGCTCCGGGGGACTACAATGAGCAGTTCTTC. It encodes CSAPGDYNEQFF.

The V gene is TRBV19, the J gene TRBJ2-7; 7 bases fit TRBD2. Trimming removed 1 base from V and 7 bases from J; junction bases left unmatched: 7. The CDR3 length is 14 residues. The germline gives CDR1 LNHDA, CDR2 SQIVND (reference sequence). The CDR3 region is CASSIGLASREQYF. The CDR3 DNA reads as TGTGCCAGTAGTATAGGACTAGCTTCGAGGGAGCAGTACTTC.

This sequence joins TRBV11-2 and TRBJ2-2, with D perhaps TRBD2 (7 bases). This CDR3 has 14 amino acids. Germline V lookup: CDR1 SGHAT, CDR2 FQNNGV. The V gene lost 7 bases and the J gene lost 5 bases, with 14 bases spanning the gap. Here the CDR3 DNA reads TGTGCCAGCAATAGGGGGAGGGGAACCGGGGAGCTGTTTTTT. Translated, it gives CASNRGRGTGELFF. Supplemented by reference TRBV11-2 and TRBJ2-2, the full variable domain reads EAGVAQSPRYKIIEKRQSVAFWCNPISGHATLYWYQQILGQGPKLLIQFQNNGVVDDSQLPKDRFSAERLKGVDSTLKIQPAKLEDSAVYLCASNRGRGTGELFFGEGSRLTVL.

The chain links TRBV5-1 to TRBJ1-1; no clear D. CDR1 and CDR2 from the germline V gene are SGHRS and YFSETQ. Trimming left V 4 bases short and J 5 bases short, with 18 bases between. The CDR3 sequence is 15 residues long. The CDR3 loop reads CASSPGLAMGTEAFF. The CDR3 DNA reads as TGCGCCAGCAGCCCGGGATTGGCAATGGGGACTGAAGCTTTCTTT.

This chain uses TRBV5-1 with TRBJ2-5, with D perhaps TRBD1 (6 bases). V gave up 7 bases and J gave up 1 base, with 14 bases separating them. The CDR3 totals 14 residues. Germline CDR1 reads SGHRS; CDR2 reads YFSETQ. CDR3 residues: CASYQAGAQETQYF. DNA for the CDR3: TGCGCCAGCTACCAGGCAGGGGCCCAAGAGACCCAGTACTTC. The full variable domain, in which reference TRBV5-1 and TRBJ2-5 provide the parts outside the CDR3, is KAGVTQTPRYLIKTRGQQVTLSCSPISGHRSVSWYQQTPGQGLQFLFEYFSETQRNKGNFPGRFSGRQFSNSRSEMNVSTLELGDSALYLCASYQAGAQETQYFGPGTRLLVL.

This clone turned up a few times. The gene calls are TRBV5-1 and TRBJ2-3; 8 positions agree with TRBD2. CDR1 SGHRS and CDR2 YFSETQ come from the germline V gene. The CDR3 is 16 amino acids. V was clipped by 0 bases and J by 4 bases; unmatched bases: 7. The CDR3 bases are TGCGCCAGCAGCTTGGCCGGGGGGGCAGGGGCAGATACGCAGTATTTT. Translated, it gives CASSLAGGAGADTQYF.

The genes are TRBV28 and TRBJ2-1; 7 bases fit TRBD1. The CDR3 runs 15 residues. The germline V gene has CDR1 MDHEN and CDR2 SYDVKM. The V segment lost 2 bases and the J segment 3 bases; nucleotides outside the gene matches: 4. The CDR3 sequence is CASSLTGQLYNEQFF. CDR3 bases: TGTGCCAGCAGTTTAACGGGACAGCTCTACAATGAGCAGTTCTTC.

This sequence joins TRBV5-1 and TRBJ2-3; 8 bases match TRBD2. The germline V gene encodes CDR1 SGHRS and CDR2 YFSETQ. The CDR3 runs to 16 residues. The V gene end was trimmed by 0 bases and the J gene end by 4 bases; junction bases not matched to a gene: 7. The CDR3 loop is CASSLATSGKSDTQYF. CDR3 in DNA: TGCGCCAGCAGCTTGGCCACTAGCGGAAAGTCAGATACGCAGTATTTT.

The CDR3 nucleotides read TGTGCCAGCAGACCCGCCGGGACAGGGGGAGGGGAGCTGTTTTTT. It translates to CASRPAGTGGGELFF. V gene TRBV5-6 combines with J gene TRBJ2-2; 11 bases map to TRBD1. This CDR3 comprises 15 residues. Per germline, CDR1 SGHDT and CDR2 YYEEEE. J was trimmed by 8 bases and V by 5 bases; bases with no gene match: 8.